This is a list of T cell receptor beta chains from one sample in a study of Graves' ophthalmopathy and Graves' hyperthyroidism. In TCRdb, the multiplex PCR reads were re-called with MiXCR into one record per CDR3 protein. Of around 1.1 million distinct CDR3 sequences listed, 35% to 40% are singletons. Input material: peripheral blood or thyroid tissue (not recorded which). These receptor sequences come from an adult man with Graves' hyperthyroidism. The CDR3 runs from the conserved cysteine through the conserved F or W. The order of the fields is J gene, clone size, V gene, CDR3 length, D gene, CDR3 protein, CDR3 DNA. The D gene is left open where the match is weak. Size tells how often a clone was seen (once, few, many) or the class of an expanded clone, and some rows leave it out.

TRBJ2-7 many TRBV7-9 17 TRBD1 CASSSSRGGTGLHEQYF TGTGCCAGCAGCTCCAGCCGAGGGGGGACAGGGCTTCACGAGCAGTACTTC
TRBJ2-5 - TRBV5-6 18 - CASSSITELDRRGETQYF TGTGCCAGCAGCTCGATCACGGAACTCGACAGGAGGGGAGAGACCCAGTACTTC
TRBJ2-7 - TRBV3-1 17 - CASSQEIGQGRTYEQYF TGCGCCAGCAGCCAAGAGATCGGGCAGGGAAGGACCTACGAGCAGTACTTC
TRBJ2-5 few TRBV29-1 10 - CSVQGETQYF TGCAGCGTGCAGGGAGAGACCCAGTACTTC
TRBJ1-2 - TRBV2 15 - CASSYTGQRNYGYTF TGTGCCAGCAGTTACACCGGACAGCGGAACTATGGCTACACCTTC
TRBJ1-5 - TRBV19 20 - CARNCESNQGFLPSNQPQHF TGTGCCAGAAATTGCGAAAGTAACCAGGGGTTCCTTCCCTCTAATCAGCCCCAGCATTTT
TRBJ2-7 - TRBV7-9 15 TRBD2 CASSQERLAGGEQYF TGTGCCAGCAGCCAAGAACGGCTAGCGGGGGGCGAGCAGTACTTC
TRBJ1-3 - TRBV7-4 17 TRBD1 CASSLPGQDRTGNTIYF TGTGCCAGCAGCTTACCGGGACAGGATCGTACTGGAAACACCATATATTTT
TRBJ1-2 many TRBV12-3/TRBV12-4 15 TRBD1 CASSTMTGGISGYTF TGTGCCAGCAGTACAATGACAGGGGGCATAAGTGGCTACACCTTC
TRBJ1-2 many TRBV29-1 13 - CSVEPPGSYGYTF TGCAGCGTTGAACCCCCAGGAAGCTATGGCTACACCTTC
TRBJ1-2 many TRBV19 11 - CASSIRNGYTF TGTGCCAGTAGTATAAGAAATGGCTACACCTTC
TRBJ1-6 - TRBV6-5 15 TRBD1 CASSRDSLYNSPLHF TGTGCCAGCAGCCGGGACAGTTTATATAATTCACCCCTCCACTTT
TRBJ1-6 - TRBV25-1 14 TRBD1 CAWKGDRDGSPLHF TGTGCCTGGAAGGGTGACAGGGATGGTTCACCCCTCCACTTT
TRBJ2-7 many TRBV20-1 16 TRBD2 CSATGLAGGGGYEQYF TGCAGTGCAACGGGACTAGCGGGAGGTGGGGGTTACGAGCAGTACTTC
TRBJ2-7 - TRBV20-1 13 - CSAPQGILDEQYF TGCAGTGCTCCCCAGGGGATCCTTGACGAGCAGTACTTC
TRBJ2-7 - TRBV20-1 17 TRBD1 CSARALDRGLINYEQYF TGCAGTGCTAGAGCCCTCGACAGGGGGCTAATAAACTACGAGCAGTACTTC
TRBJ2-5 - TRBV4-3 15 - CASSQDTGKRETQYF TGCGCCAGCAGCCAGGACACGGGGAAACGAGAGACCCAGTACTTC
TRBJ2-7 - TRBV18 15 - CASSPGRAGTYEQYF TGTGCCAGCTCACCTGGAAGGGCAGGGACTTACGAGCAGTACTTC
TRBJ1-1 many TRBV7-8 15 - CASSSYRRMNTEAFF TGTGCCAGCAGCTCGTACAGGCGAATGAACACTGAAGCTTTCTTT
TRBJ1-1 many TRBV20-1 14 - CSALGDGRGTEAFF TGCAGTGCTCTAGGGGACGGTCGGGGGACTGAAGCTTTCTTT
TRBJ1-6 - TRBV20-1 15 - CSANPVNTYNSPLHF TGCAGTGCTAACCCAGTTAACACCTATAATTCACCCCTCCACTTT
TRBJ1-2 many TRBV10-3 13 - CAITAGLNYGYTF TGTGCCATCACAGCAGGTCTTAACTATGGCTACACCTTC
TRBJ2-5 - TRBV24-1 17 TRBD2 CATSDNLGLAGAETQYF TGTGCCACCAGTGACAATCTCGGACTAGCGGGAGCGGAGACCCAGTACTTC
TRBJ2-5 - TRBV9 17 TRBD1 CASSRNFRAQGTETQYF TGTGCCAGCAGCCGGAATTTTAGGGCACAGGGGACGGAGACCCAGTACTTC
TRBJ2-5 - TRBV25-1 13 TRBD2 CATQREGRETQYF TGTGCCACGCAGCGGGAGGGCCGAGAGACCCAGTACTTC
TRBJ2-5 once TRBV29-1 13 TRBD1 CSAGTGISREQYF TGCAGCGCCGGGACAGGGATATCACGGGAGCAGTACTTC
TRBJ1-6 many TRBV5-5 16 - CASSFVATRSNSPLHF TGTGCCAGCAGCTTTGTTGCTACACGTTCTAATTCACCCCTCCACTTT
TRBJ1-2 many TRBV2 14 - CASSEAPGDYGYTF TGTGCCAGCAGTGAAGCCCCCGGGGACTATGGCTACACCTTC
TRBJ2-2 few TRBV2 15 TRBD2 CASKGGLANTGELFF TGTGCCAGCAAGGGTGGACTAGCCAACACCGGGGAGCTGTTTTTT
TRBJ2-7 - TRBV11-1 13 TRBD2 CAWRAGNTYEQYF TGTGCCTGGAGAGCGGGGAACACCTACGAGCAGTACTTC
TRBJ1-5 - TRBV10-2 19 - CASSEVSRAGEYSNQPQHF TGTGCCAGCAGTGAAGTCTCTCGGGCAGGGGAGTATAGCAATCAGCCCCAGCATTTT
TRBJ2-7 - TRBV29-1 16 - CSVESSVGSGSYEQYF TGCAGCGTTGAAAGTAGTGTGGGAAGCGGCTCCTACGAGCAGTACTTC
TRBJ1-5 many TRBV15 14 - CATSRGSSTQPQHF TGTGCCACCAGCAGAGGTTCCAGTACCCAGCCCCAGCATTTT
TRBJ2-2 many TRBV7-3 14 - CASSYGRRGGELFF TGTGCCAGCAGCTACGGACGACGTGGCGGGGAGCTGTTTTTT
TRBJ2-5 few TRBV10-3 15 - CASSYSSTLGETQYF TGTGCCAGCAGTTACTCGAGCACACTAGGGGAGACCCAGTACTTC
TRBJ1-4 many TRBV7-2 15 - CASSPQYSANEKLFF TGTGCCAGCAGCCCCCAGTATTCCGCTAATGAAAAACTGTTTTTT
TRBJ2-7 few TRBV10-3 14 - CASILGDISYEQYF TGTGCCAGCATCTTAGGAGACATCTCCTACGAGCAGTACTTC
TRBJ2-7 - TRBV19 13 - CASGAGAIYEQYF TGTGCCAGTGGTGCAGGGGCGATCTACGAGCAGTACTTC
TRBJ2-6 - TRBV5-5 21 TRBD1 CASSSRLTPGQGPSGANVLTF TGTGCCAGCAGCTCACGTTTAACACCGGGACAGGGGCCTAGTGGGGCCAACGTCCTGACTTTC
TRBJ2-5 few TRBV7-2 15 - CASRRQGGTGETQYF TGTGCCAGCAGGCGACAGGGAGGGACAGGCGAGACCCAGTACTTC
TRBJ1-5 - TRBV20-1 11 - CSASGNQPQHF TGCAGTGCTAGCGGCAATCAGCCCCAGCATTTT
TRBJ2-6 - TRBV30 17 - CAWSGSNRVSGANVLTF TGTGCCTGGAGTGGATCGAACAGGGTCTCTGGGGCCAACGTCCTGACTTTC
TRBJ1-4 few TRBV11-2 15 TRBD1 CASSKWTGGHEKLFF TGTGCCAGCAGCAAATGGACAGGGGGCCATGAAAAACTGTTTTTT
TRBJ2-2 many TRBV7-9 19 TRBD2 CASSFPTSGGPLNTGELFF TGTGCCAGCAGCTTTCCGACTAGCGGGGGTCCCCTCAACACCGGGGAGCTGTTTTTT
TRBJ2-2 many TRBV7-2 14 - CATQRRGHGGELFF TGTGCCACCCAGCGTCGGGGCCATGGCGGGGAGCTGTTTTTT
TRBJ2-2 many TRBV7-2 15 TRBD1 CASSLDRGGTGELFF TGTGCCAGCAGCTTGGACAGGGGAGGCACCGGGGAGCTGTTTTTT
TRBJ2-6 - TRBV24-1 17 - CATSSIADGSGANVLTF TGTGCCACCAGTAGTATAGCGGACGGCTCTGGGGCCAACGTCCTGACTTTC
TRBJ2-2 few TRBV9 15 - CASSVSAEGSGELFF TGTGCCAGCAGCGTATCCGCTGAGGGTTCCGGGGAGCTGTTTTTT
TRBJ2-5 - TRBV11-3 16 - CASSLGTGRSQETQYF TGTGCCAGCAGCTTAGGCACGGGCCGGTCCCAAGAGACCCAGTACTTC
TRBJ1-6 - TRBV7-9 17 - CASSRPGGLRSDSPLHF TGTGCCAGCAGCCGACCCGGAGGACTACGGAGCGATTCACCCCTCCACTTT
TRBJ1-2 few TRBV10-3 15 - CAIAGATGILYGYTF TGTGCCATCGCCGGCGCCACCGGCATCCTCTATGGCTACACCTTC